This TCR beta chain stems from a study of response to subunit inactivated influenza vaccine. This clonotype was seen more than once but under ten times. TCRdb reprocessed the RT-PCR reads with MiXCR, giving one entry per CDR3 protein. The repertoire holds more than 400,000 distinct CDR3 sequences, with approximately 7.7% as singletons. The sample in question was PBMCs from blood, obtained roughly 24 months after vaccination. This TCR derives from a man in his fifties or sixties who received an inactivated influenza vaccine.

CDR3 residues: CASSPRRILSQETQYF. CDR3 in DNA: TGTGCCAGCAGTCCACGACGGATACTGAGCCAAGAGACCCAGTACTTC. V and J are TRBV7-2 and TRBJ2-5; D not resolved. Trimming stripped 6 bases from V and 1 base from J, with 18 bases between. There are 16 residues in the CDR3. The germline gives CDR1 SGHTA, CDR2 FQGNSA.